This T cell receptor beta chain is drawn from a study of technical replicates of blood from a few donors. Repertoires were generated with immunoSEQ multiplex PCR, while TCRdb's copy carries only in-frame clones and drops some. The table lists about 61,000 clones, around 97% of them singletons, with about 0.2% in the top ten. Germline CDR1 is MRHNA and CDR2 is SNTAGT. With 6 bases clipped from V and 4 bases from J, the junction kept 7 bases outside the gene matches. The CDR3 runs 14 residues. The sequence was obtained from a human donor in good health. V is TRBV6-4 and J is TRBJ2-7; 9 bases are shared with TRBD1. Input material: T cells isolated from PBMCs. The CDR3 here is CASRGDRVDYEQYF. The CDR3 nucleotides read TGTGCCAGCAGGGGGGACAGGGTGGATTACGAGCAGTACTTC.